This TCR beta chain was documented in a study of shared clonotypes between healthy human individuals. Regarding the study as a whole: All-four-donor shared clonotypes had higher generation probabilities than non-shared clonotypes did. Among the subsets, naive ones generally showed larger estimated richness than memory ones.

Of note for this clone: Its specificity is unknown.

The CDR3 covers 16 residues. Trimming at V came to 5 bases and at J to 5 bases, leaving 6 bases not matched to a gene. CDR1 SGHAT and CDR2 FQNNGV come from the germline V gene. The repertoire was sequenced with immunoSEQ multiplex PCR; TCRdb's copy has only in-frame clones and lacks some. The table lists under 550,000 clones, about 96% of them singletons. The donors were adults (healthy and HIV-negative) with no recent acute infections or vaccinations. The TCR comes from a woman aged 25 to 39 in good health. The source material was naive CD4+ T cells sorted from blood. The sample's subset: CD45RA+ positively selected. The chain recombines TRBV11-2 with TRBJ2-3, with TRBD2 identical over 14 bases. The CDR3 sequence: CASSPGLAGAVDTQYF. CDR3 nucleotides: TGTGCCAGCAGCCCGGGACTAGCGGGAGCTGTAGATACGCAGTATTTT.